This T cell receptor beta chain was obtained from a study of prognosis after radiotherapy for stage I lung cancer. Study context: Considered medically inoperable were all of the patients with non-small cell lung cancer.

Genomic DNA yielded TCR beta CDR3, amplified by two-round multiplex PCR. Specific primers for each TRBV and TRBJ gene were what first-round PCR used. In TCRdb, the multiplex PCR reads were re-called with MiXCR into one record per CDR3 protein. The sample lists around 20,000 distinct CDR3 sequences, approximately 50% seen once, with around 30% in the top ten. The germline V gene has CDR1 DFQATT and CDR2 SNEGSKA (reference sequence). CDR3 length: 14 residues. On this clonotype: The antigen is undetermined.

Whole-study results and caveats: It is unknown whether the expanded TCR clones recognize the tumor.

The source was PBMCs, collected before or after stereotactic body radiation therapy (not recorded which). The chain employs TRBV20-1 and TRBJ2-7; either TRBD1 or TRBD2 may fit D (5 bases each). The clonotype originates from a donor over 45 with non-small cell lung cancer. CDR3 coding DNA: TGCATCCCTGCTGGGGGTACTTCCTCCTACGAGCAGTACTTC. Protein product: CIPAGGTSSYEQYF.